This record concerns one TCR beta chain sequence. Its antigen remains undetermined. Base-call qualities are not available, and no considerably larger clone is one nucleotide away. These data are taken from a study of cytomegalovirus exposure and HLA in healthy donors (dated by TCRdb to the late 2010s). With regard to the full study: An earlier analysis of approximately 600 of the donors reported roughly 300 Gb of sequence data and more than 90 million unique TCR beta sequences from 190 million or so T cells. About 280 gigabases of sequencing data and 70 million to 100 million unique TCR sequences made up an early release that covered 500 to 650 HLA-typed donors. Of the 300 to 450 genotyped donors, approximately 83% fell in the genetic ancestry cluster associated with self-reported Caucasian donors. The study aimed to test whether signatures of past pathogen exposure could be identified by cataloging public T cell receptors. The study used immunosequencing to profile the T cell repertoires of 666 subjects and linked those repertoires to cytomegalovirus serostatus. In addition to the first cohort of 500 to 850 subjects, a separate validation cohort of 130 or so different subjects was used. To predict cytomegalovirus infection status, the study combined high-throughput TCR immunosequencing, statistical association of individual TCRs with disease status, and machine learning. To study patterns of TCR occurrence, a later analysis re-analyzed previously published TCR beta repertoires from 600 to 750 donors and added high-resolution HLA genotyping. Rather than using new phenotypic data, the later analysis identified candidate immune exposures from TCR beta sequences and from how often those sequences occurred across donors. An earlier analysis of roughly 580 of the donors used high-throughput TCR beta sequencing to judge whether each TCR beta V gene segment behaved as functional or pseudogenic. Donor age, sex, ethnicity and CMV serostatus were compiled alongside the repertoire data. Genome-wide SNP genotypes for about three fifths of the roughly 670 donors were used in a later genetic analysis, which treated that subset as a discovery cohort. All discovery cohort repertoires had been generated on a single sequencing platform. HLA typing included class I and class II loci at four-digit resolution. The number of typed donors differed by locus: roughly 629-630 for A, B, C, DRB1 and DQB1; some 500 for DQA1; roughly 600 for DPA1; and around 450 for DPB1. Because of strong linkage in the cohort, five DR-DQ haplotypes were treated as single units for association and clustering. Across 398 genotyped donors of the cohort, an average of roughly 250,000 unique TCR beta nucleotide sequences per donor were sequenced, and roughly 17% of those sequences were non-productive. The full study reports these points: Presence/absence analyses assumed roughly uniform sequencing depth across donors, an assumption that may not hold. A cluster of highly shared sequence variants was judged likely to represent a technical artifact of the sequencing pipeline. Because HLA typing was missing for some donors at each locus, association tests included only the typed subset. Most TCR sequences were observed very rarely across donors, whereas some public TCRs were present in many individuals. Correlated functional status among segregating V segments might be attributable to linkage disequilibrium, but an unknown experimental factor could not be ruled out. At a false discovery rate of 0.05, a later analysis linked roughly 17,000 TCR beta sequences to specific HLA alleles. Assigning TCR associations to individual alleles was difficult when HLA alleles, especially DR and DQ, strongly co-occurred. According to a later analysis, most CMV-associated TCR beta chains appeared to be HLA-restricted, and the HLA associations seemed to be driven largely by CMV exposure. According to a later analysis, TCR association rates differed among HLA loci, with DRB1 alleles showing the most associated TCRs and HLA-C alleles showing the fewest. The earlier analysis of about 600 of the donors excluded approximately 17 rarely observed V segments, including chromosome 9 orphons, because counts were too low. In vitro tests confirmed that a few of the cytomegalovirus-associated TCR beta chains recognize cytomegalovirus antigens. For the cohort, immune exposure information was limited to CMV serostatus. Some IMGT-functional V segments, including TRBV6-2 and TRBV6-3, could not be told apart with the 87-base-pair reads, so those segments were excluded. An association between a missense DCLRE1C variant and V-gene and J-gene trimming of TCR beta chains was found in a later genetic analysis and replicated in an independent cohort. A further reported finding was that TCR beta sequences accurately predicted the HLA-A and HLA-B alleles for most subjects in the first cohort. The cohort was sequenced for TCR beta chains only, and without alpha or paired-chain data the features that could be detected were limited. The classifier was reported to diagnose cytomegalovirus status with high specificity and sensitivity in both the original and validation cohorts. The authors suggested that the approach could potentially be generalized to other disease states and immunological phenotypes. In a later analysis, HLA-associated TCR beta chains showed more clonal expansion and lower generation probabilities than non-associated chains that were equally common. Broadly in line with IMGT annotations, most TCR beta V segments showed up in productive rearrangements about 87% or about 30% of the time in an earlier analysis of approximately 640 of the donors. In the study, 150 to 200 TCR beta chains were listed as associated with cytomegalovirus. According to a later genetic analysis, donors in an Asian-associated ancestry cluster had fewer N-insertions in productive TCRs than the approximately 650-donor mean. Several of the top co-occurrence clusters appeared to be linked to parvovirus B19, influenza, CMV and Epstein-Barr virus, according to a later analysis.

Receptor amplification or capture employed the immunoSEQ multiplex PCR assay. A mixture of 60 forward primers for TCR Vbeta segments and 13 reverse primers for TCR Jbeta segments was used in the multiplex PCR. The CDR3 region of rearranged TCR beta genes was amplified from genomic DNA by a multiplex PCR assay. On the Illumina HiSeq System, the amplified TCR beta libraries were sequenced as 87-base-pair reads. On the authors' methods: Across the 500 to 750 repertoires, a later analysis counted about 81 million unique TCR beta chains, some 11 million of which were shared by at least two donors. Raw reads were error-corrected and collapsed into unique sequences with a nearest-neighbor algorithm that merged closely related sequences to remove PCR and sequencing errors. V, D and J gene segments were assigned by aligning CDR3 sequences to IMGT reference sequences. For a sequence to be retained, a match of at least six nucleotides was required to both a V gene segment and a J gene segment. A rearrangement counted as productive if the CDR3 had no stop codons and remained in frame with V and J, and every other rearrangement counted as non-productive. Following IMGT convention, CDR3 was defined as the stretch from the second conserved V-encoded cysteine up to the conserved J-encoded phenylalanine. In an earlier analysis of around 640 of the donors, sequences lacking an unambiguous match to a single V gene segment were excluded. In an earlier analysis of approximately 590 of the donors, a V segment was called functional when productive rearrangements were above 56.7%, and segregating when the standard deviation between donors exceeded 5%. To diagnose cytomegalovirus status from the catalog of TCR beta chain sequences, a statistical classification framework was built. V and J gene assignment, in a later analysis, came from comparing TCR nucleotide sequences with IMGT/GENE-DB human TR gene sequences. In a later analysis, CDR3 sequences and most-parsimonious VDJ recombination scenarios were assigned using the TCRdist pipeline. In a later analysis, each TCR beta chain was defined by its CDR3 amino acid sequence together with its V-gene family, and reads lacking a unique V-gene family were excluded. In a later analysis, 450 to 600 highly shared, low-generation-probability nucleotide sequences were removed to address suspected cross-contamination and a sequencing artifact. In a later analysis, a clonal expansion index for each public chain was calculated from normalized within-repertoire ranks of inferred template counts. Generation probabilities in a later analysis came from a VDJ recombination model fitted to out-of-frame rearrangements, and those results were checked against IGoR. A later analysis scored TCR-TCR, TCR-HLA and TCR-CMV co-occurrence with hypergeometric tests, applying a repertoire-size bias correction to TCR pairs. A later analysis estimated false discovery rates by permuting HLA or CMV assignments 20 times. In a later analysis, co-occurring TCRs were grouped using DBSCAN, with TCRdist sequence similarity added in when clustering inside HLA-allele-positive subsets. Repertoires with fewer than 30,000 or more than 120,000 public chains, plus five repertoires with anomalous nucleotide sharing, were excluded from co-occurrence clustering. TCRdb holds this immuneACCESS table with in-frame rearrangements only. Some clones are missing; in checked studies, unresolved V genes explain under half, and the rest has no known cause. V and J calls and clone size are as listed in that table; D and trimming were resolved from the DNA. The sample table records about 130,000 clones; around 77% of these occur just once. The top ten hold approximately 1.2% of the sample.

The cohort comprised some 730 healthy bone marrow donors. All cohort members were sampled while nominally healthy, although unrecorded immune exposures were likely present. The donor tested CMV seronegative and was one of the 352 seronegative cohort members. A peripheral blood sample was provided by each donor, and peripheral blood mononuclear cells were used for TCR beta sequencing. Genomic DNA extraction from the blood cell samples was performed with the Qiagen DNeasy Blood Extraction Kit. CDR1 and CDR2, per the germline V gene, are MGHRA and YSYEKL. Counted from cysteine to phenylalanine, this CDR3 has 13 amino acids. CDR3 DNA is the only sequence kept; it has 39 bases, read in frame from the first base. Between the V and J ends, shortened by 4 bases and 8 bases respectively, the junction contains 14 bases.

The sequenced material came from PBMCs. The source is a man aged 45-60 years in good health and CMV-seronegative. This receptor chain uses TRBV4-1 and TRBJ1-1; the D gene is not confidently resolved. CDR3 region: CASSLVRREEAFF. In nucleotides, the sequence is TGCGCCAGCAGCCTCGTCAGGCGGGAGGAAGCTTTCTTT.